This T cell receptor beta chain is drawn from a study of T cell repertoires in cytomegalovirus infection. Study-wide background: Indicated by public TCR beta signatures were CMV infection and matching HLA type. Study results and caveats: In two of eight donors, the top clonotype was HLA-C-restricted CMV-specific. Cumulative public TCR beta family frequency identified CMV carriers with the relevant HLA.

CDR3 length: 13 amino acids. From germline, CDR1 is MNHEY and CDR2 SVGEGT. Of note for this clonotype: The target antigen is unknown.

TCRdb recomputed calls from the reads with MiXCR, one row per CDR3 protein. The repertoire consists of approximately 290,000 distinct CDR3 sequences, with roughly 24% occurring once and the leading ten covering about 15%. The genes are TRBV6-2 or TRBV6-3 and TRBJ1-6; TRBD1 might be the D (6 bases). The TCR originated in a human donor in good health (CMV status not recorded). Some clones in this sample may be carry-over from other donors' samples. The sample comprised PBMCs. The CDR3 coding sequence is TGTGCAGGGGGGCAGGGCGATAATTCACCCCTCCACTTT. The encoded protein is CAGGQGDNSPLHF.